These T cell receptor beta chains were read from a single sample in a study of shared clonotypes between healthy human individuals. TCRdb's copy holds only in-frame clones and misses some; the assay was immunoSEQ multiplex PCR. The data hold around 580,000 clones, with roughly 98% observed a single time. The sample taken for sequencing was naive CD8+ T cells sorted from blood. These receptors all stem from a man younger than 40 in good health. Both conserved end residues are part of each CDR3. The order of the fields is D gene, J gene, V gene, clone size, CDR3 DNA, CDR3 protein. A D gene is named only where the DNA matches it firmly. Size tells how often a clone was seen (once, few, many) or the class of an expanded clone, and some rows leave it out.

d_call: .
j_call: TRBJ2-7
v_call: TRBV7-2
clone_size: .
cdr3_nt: TGTGCCAGCAGCTCCCCGGGGACTTTTTCCAACACTGGGTACGAGCAGTACTTC
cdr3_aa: CASSSPGTFSNTGYEQYF

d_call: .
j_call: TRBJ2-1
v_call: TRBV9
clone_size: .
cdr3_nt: TGTGCCAGCAGCGTAGAAGATAGCAGATACAATGAGCAGTTCTTC
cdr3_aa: CASSVEDSRYNEQFF

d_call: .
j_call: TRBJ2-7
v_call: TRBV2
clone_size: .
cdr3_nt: TGTGCCAGCAGGGACAGCGGAACCTACGAGCAGTACTTC
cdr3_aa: CASRDSGTYEQYF

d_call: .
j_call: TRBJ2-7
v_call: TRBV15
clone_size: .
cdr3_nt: TGTGCCACCAGCACCGGACACTACGAGCAGTACTTC
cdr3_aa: CATSTGHYEQYF

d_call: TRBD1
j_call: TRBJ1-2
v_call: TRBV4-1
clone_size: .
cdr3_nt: TGCGCCAGCAGCCAATGGACAGGAACCGACTATGGCTACACCTTC
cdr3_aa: CASSQWTGTDYGYTF

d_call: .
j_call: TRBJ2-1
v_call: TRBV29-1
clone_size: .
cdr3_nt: TGCAGCGTTGAGGAGCGGGCCCTCGATGAGCAGTTCTTC
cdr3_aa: CSVEERALDEQFF

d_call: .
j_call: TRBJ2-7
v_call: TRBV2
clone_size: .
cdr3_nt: TGTGCCAGCAGTTCGCGGGACGAATACTACGAGCAGTACTTC
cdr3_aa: CASSSRDEYYEQYF

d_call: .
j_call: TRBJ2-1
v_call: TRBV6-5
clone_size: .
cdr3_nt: TGTGCCAGCAGTTACGACTCAAGAAATGAGCAGTTCTTC
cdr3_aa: CASSYDSRNEQFF

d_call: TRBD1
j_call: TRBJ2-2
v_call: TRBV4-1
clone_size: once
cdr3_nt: TGCGCCAGCAGCCATCCGGGACAGATCACCGGGGAGCTGTTTTTT
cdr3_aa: CASSHPGQITGELFF

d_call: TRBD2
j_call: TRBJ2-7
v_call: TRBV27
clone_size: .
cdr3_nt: TGTGCCAGCAGTTCTCCCCTAACTAGCGGCAGGCTCGAGCAGTACTTC
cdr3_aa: CASSSPLTSGRLEQYF

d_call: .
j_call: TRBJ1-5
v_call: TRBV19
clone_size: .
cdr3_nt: TGTGCCAGTAGTATCGACACCTTTGGGCCCCAGCATTTT
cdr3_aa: CASSIDTFGPQHF

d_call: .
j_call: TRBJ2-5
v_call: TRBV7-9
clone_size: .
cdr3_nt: TGTGCCAGCAGCAAAGGGGGGACGGGCGCGAGGGTAGAGACCCAGTACTTC
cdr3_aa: CASSKGGTGARVETQYF

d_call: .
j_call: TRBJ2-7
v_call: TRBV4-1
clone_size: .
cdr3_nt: TGCGCCAGCAGTCCCGCGACAGCCACCTCCTACGAGCAGTACTTC
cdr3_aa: CASSPATATSYEQYF

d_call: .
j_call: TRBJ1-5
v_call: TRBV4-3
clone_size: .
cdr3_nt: TGCGCCAGCAGCCATGAGAGTGGCGAGCCCCAGCATTTT
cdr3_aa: CASSHESGEPQHF

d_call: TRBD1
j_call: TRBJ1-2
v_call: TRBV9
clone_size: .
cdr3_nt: TGTGCCAGCAGCCCCGGTGGGCAGGGGGCTTACTATGGCTACACCTTC
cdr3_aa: CASSPGGQGAYYGYTF

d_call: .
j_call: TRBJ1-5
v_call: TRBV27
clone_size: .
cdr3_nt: TGTGCCAGCAGTTTATCGGGGGATACTCAGCCCCAGCATTTT
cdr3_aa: CASSLSGDTQPQHF

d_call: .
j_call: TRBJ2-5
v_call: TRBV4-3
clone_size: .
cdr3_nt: TGCGCCAGCAGCCATGGACGGGAGTTCGGGACCCAGTACTTC
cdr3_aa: CASSHGREFGTQYF

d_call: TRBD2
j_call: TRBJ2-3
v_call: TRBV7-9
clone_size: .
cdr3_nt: TGTGCCAGCAGCTGGCGGACTAGCGGGGCCAGCACAGATACGCAGTATTTT
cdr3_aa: CASSWRTSGASTDTQYF

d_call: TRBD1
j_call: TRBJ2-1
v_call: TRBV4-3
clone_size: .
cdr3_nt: TGCGCCAGCAGCCAAGATAAGGGACAGGGCCATGAGCAGTTCTTC
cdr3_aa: CASSQDKGQGHEQFF

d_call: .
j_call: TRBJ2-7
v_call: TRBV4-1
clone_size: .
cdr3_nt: TGCGCCAGCAGCCAAGGGGTGAGGGCTAGCGACTACGAGCAGTACTTC
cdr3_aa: CASSQGVRASDYEQYF

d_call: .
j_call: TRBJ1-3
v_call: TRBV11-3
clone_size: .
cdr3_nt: TGTGCCAGCAGCCCTGAACCGGGCGGAGATGGAAACACCATATATTTT
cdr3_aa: CASSPEPGGDGNTIYF

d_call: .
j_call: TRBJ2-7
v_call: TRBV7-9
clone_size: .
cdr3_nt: TGTGCCAGCAGCCCCCGAGACCCCTACGAGCAGTACTTC
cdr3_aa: CASSPRDPYEQYF

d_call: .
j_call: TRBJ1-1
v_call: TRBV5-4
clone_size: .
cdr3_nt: TGTGCCAGCAGTCCCGATTGGATAGCAAACACTGAAGCTTTCTTT
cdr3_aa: CASSPDWIANTEAFF

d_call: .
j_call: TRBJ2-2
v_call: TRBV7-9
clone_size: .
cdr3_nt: TGTGCCAGCAGCTTATCGTGGCGGAGGGACACCGGGGAGCTGTTTTTT
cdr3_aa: CASSLSWRRDTGELFF

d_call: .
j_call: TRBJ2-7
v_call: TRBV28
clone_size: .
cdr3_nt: TGTGCCAGCAGTTCTTACGAGACTTTATCAAAAGAGCAGTACTTC
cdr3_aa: CASSSYETLSKEQYF

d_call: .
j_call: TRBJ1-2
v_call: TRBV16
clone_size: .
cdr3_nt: TGTGCCAGCAGCCAATCGCGCCGGGGCTACACCTTC
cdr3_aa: CASSQSRRGYTF

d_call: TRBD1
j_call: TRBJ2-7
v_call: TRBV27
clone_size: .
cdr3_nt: TGTGCCAGCAGCTGGCCGGGACAGGGTGTCAACGAGCAGTACTTC
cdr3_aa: CASSWPGQGVNEQYF

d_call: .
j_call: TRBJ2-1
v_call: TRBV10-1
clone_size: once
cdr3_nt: TGCGCCAGCAGTGAGTCGTCAGGGTTCGGATACAATGAGCAGTTCTTC
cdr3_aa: CASSESSGFGYNEQFF

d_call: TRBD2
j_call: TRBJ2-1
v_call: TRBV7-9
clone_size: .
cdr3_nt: TGTGCCAGCAGCTTCACTAGCGGGAGGCACAATGAGCAGTTCTTC
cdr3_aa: CASSFTSGRHNEQFF

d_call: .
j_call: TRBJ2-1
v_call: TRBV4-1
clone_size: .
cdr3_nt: TGCGCCAGCAGCCAAGTGGCCGAGGGGGGGTACAATGAGCAGTTCTTC
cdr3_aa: CASSQVAEGGYNEQFF

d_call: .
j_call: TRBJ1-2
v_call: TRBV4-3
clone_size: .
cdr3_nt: TGCGCCAGCAGCCAAGACAGAGTGCAAAACTATGGCTACACCTTC
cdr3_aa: CASSQDRVQNYGYTF

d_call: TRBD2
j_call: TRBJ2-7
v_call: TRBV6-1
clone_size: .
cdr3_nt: TGTGCCAGCAGTGAAGGGACTAGCGGGGGCTACGAGCAGTACTTC
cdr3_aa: CASSEGTSGGYEQYF

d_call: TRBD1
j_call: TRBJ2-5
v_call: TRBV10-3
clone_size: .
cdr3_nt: TGTGCCATCAGGGGGGACAGGGGGCGGGAGACCCAGTACTTC
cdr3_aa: CAIRGDRGRETQYF

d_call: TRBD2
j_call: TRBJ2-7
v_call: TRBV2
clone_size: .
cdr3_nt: TGTGCCAGCAGCACCCCCTTAGCGGGGCCCTACGAGCAGTACTTC
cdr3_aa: CASSTPLAGPYEQYF

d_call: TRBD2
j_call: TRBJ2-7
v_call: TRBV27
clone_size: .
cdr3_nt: TGTGCCAGCAGTTTCTCTAGCGGTTCCTACGAGCAGTACTTC
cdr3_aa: CASSFSSGSYEQYF

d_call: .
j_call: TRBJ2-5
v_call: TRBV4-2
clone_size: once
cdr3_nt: TGTGCCAGCAGCCAGTATCCCCCGGACAGCAATCAAGAGACCCAGTACTTC
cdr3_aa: CASSQYPPDSNQETQYF

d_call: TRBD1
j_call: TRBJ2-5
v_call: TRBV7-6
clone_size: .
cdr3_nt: TGTGCCAGCAGCTTAGTGAGACAGGGATTGAGGACCCAGTACTTC
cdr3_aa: CASSLVRQGLRTQYF

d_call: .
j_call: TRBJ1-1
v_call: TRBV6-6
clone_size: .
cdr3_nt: TGTGCCAGCAGTTACTCTAATGAAGCTTTCTTT
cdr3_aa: CASSYSNEAFF

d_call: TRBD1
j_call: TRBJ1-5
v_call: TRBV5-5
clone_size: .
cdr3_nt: TGTGCCAGCAGCTTGAGAGGGGGCTACAATCAGCCCCAGCATTTT
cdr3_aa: CASSLRGGYNQPQHF

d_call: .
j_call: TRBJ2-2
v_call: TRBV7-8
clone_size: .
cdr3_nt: TGTGCCAGCAGCTTAGTCCCGGGGGCGGGCGGGGAGCTGTTTTTT
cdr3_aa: CASSLVPGAGGELFF

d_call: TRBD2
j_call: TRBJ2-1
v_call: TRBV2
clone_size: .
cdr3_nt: TGTGCCAGCAGGGACTTGAGCGGGAGGATCTACAATGAGCAGTTCTTC
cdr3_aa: CASRDLSGRIYNEQFF

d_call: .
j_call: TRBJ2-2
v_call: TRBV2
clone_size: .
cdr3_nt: TGTGCCAGCAGGGATACTAGCTTCAATTGGGAGCTGTTTTTT
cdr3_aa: CASRDTSFNWELFF

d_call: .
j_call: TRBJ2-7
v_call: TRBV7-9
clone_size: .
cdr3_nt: TGTGCCAGCAGCCCAAGGCGGGACAGAACCGAGCAGTACTTC
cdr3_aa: CASSPRRDRTEQYF

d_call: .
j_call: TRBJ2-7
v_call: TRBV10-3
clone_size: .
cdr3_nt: TGTGCCATCAGTGAGGATGACGGCTCCTACGAGCAGTACTTC
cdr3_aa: CAISEDDGSYEQYF

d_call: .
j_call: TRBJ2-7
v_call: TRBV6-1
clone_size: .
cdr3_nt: TGTGCCAGCAGTGAATACTTGAGGGGATCCTACGAGCAGTACTTC
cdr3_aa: CASSEYLRGSYEQYF

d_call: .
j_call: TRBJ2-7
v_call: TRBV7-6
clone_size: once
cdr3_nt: TGTGCCAGCAGCCGTCTTGAGAACTACGAGCAGTACTTC
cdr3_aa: CASSRLENYEQYF

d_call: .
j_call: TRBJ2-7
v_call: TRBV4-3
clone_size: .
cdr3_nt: TGCGCCAGCAGCCCCACGGGGGTGGGCGGCTCCTACGAGCAGTACTTC
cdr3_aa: CASSPTGVGGSYEQYF

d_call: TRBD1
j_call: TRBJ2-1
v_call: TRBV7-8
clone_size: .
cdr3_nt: TGTGCCAGCAGGTACACGGGACAGGGAGATGGGAATGAGCAGTTCTTC
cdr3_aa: CASRYTGQGDGNEQFF

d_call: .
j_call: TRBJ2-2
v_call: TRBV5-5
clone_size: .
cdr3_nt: TGTGCCAGCAGCCTTAGGCTTTTGGACACCGGGGAGCTGTTTTTT
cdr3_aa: CASSLRLLDTGELFF

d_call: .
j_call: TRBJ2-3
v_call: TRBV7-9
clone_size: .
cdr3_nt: TGTGCCAGCAGCTTAGCAAGTGGCGGTCGCACAGATACGCAGTATTTT
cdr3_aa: CASSLASGGRTDTQYF

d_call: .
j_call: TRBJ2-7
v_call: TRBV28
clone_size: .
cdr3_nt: TGTGCCAGCAGGCACGTGGACAGCCCCTACGAGCAGTACTTC
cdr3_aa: CASRHVDSPYEQYF

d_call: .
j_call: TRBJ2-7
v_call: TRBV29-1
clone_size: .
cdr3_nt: TGCAGCGCTAGTGTACAGGGCTACGAGCAGTACTTC
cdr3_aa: CSASVQGYEQYF

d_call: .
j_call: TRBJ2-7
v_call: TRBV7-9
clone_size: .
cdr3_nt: TGTGCCAGCAGCGGGGCGAGGGGGCAGTACTTC
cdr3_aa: CASSGARGQYF

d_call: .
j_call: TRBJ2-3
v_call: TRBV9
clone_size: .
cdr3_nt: TGTGCCAGCAGCATCCGACAGCACGCACAAGATACGCAGTATTTT
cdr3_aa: CASSIRQHAQDTQYF

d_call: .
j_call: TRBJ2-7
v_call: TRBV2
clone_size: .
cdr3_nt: TGTGCCAGCCTCGGAGGCTTCTACGAGCAGTACTTC
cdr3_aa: CASLGGFYEQYF

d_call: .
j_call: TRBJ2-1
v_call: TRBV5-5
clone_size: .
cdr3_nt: TGTGCCAGCACTGGACATAACAATGAGCAGTTCTTC
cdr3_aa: CASTGHNNEQFF

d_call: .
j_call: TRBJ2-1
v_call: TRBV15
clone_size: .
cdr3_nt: TGTGCCACCAGCAGCACACCCTACAATGAGCAGTTCTTC
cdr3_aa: CATSSTPYNEQFF

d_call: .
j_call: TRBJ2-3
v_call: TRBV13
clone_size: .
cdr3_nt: TGTGCCAGCAGCTCACGAGGGCAAGAGACAGATACGCAGTATTTT
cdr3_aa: CASSSRGQETDTQYF

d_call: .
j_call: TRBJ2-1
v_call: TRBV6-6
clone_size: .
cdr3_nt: TGTGCCAGCAGTTACAGGTCCAATGAGCAGTTCTTC
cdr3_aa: CASSYRSNEQFF

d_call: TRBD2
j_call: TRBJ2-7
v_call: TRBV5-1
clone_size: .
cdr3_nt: TGCGCCAGCAGCGAATGGACTAGCGGGAGGGACGTTCGCTACGAGCAGTACTTC
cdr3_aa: CASSEWTSGRDVRYEQYF